This T cell receptor beta chain was documented in a study of T cell responses to AZD1222 COVID-19 vaccine. Study context: Investigators merged groups given second doses at roughly 4 or roughly 12 weeks. Study-wide results and caveats: Two doses of AZD1222 preceded a rise in Spike-specific TCR breadth and depth.

CDR1 and CDR2 from the germline V gene are SGHNT and YYREEE (reference sequence). CDR3 length equals 15 residues. Trimming took 2 bases from V and 5 from J; bases not matched to a gene: 7. On this clone itself: Its antigen remains unknown.

Measured with immunoSEQ multiplex PCR; TCRdb has only the in-frame clones, and not every one. The profile covers 68,000 or so clones, with around nine tenths appearing a single time and around 7.8% taken by the ten largest. This TCR derives from an adult in good health. The V gene is TRBV5-4, the J gene TRBJ2-7; TRBD1 agrees at 10 bases. The sample was peripheral blood, taken on day 0 of AZD1222 vaccination. The CDR3: CASSFGDRGPHEQYF. Here the CDR3 DNA reads TGTGCCAGCAGCTTTGGGGACAGGGGCCCCCACGAGCAGTACTTC.